This note documents a single T cell receptor beta chain sequence. This entry comes from a study of blood T cell repertoires in COVID-19. Study information: The United States, Italy and Spain provided the acute and convalescent COVID-19 samples. PBMCs, B-cell-depleted T cells, or T cells provided the cDNA or gDNA that made up the material.

Germline V gene lookup returns CDR1 SGHTA and CDR2 FQGNSA. V gave up 7 bases and J gave up 1 base, with 14 bases separating them. The CDR3 is made up of 14 amino acids. As processed by the authors: Nucleated cell number was recorded as an estimate derived from reference gene primer amplification. The method was immunoSEQ multiplex PCR; TCRdb's version includes in-frame clones alone and lacks a portion of them. V and J calls and clone size follow that table, whereas D and trimming were derived from the DNA. The sample contains about 52,000 clones, 89% of which appear only once. The rearrangement uses TRBV7-2 and TRBJ2-7, with D perhaps matching TRBD1 (5 bases). The sequence derives from a man older than 75 with active or convalescent COVID-19. The sample comprised peripheral blood. CDR3 in amino acids: CASTPVRASYEQYF. The CDR3 region has the DNA TGTGCCAGCACTCCCGTCAGGGCATCCTACGAGCAGTACTTC.